One sample yielded the 13 T cell receptor beta chains listed below, sequenced in a study of cytomegalovirus exposure and HLA in healthy donors. It was with 60 Vbeta and 13 Jbeta primers that the PCR ran. Profiling relied on immunoSEQ multiplex PCR, and the TCRdb table lists in-frame clones only, not all of them. The sample yields about 200,000 clones, about 90% seen once. Sequencing was performed on PBMCs. These receptors were obtained from a man aged 25 to 40 in good health and CMV-seronegative.

The rearrangement joins TRBV7-2 to TRBJ1-4; maybe TRBD1 (6 bases). Germline V gives CDR1 SGHTA, CDR2 FQGNSA. V was clipped by 1 base and J by 8 bases, with 14 bases between them. CDR3 length equals 15 residues. The CDR3 protein is CASSLVVGAVEKLFF. CDR3 coding DNA: TGTGCCAGCAGCTTAGTGGTGGGGGCGGTAGAAAAACTGTTTTTT.

The V and J genes are TRBV19 and TRBJ2-3; 7 bases fit TRBD1. This CDR3 contains 15 residues. The trim removed 2 bases at V and 8 bases at J, leaving 10 bases unmatched. Germline V CDR1 and CDR2: LNHDA, SQIVND (reference sequence). The CDR3 DNA is TGTGCCAGTAGTATACGGGACAGCCGGGGTGCTACGCAGTATTTT. Its protein is CASSIRDSRGATQYF.

The CDR3 sequence: CASSALRGGRSNTGELFF. As DNA, the CDR3 is TGTGCCAGCAGCGCCCTACGTGGCGGGAGGTCAAACACCGGGGAGCTGTTTTTT. The chain couples TRBV9 to TRBJ2-2; the match to TRBD2 covers 8 bases. The V gene end was trimmed by 3 bases and the J gene end by 2 bases; junction bases not matched to a gene: 12. This CDR3 has 18 residues. Germline CDR1 is SGDLS and CDR2 is YYNGEE.

This clone was detected once. The chain is built from TRBV7-2 and TRBJ1-3; D remains unclear. With 3 bases removed from V and 8 bases from J, the gap between germline ends came to 11 bases. The CDR3 covers 13 residues. Germline V gives CDR1 SGHTA, CDR2 FQGNSA. The CDR3 DNA is TGTGCCAGCAGCTTCAAGACGGGTGACACCATATATTTT. This encodes CASSFKTGDTIYF.

The chain recombines TRBV5-1 with TRBJ1-6; the match to TRBD1 covers 7 bases. Germline V gene lookup returns CDR1 SGHRS and CDR2 YFSETQ. The CDR3 spans 14 residues. V was clipped by 4 bases and J by 10 bases; unmatched bases: 8. CDR3 loop: CASSADRVGSPLHF. In nucleotides, the CDR3 is TGCGCCAGCAGCGCAGACAGGGTAGGGTCACCCCTCCACTTT. Complete variable domain (other parts from reference TRBV5-1 and TRBJ1-6): KAGVTQTPRYLIKTRGQQVTLSCSPISGHRSVSWYQQTPGQGLQFLFEYFSETQRNKGNFPGRFSGRQFSNSRSEMNVSTLELGDSALYLCASSADRVGSPLHFGNGTRLTVT.

The genes are TRBV19 and TRBJ2-1; 9 bases map to TRBD2. The germline CDR1 and CDR2 sequences are LNHDA and SQIVND (reference sequence). Losses at the gene ends were 4 bases for V and 3 bases for J; bases not matched to a gene: 1. The CDR3 consists of 14 residues. CDR3 nucleotides: TGTGCCAGTAGTACTAGCGGGAACTACAATGAGCAGTTCTTC. This codes for CASSTSGNYNEQFF.

In its sample, this clone was seen once. The gene calls are TRBV7-2 and TRBJ2-7; 11 bases are shared with TRBD2. The CDR3 runs 16 residues. V dropped 0 bases and J dropped 6; count of bases not matched to a gene: 7. Germline CDR1 and CDR2: SGHTA and FQGNSA. The CDR3 is CASSLAGTSGSFEQYF. The CDR3 DNA follows: TGTGCCAGCAGCTTAGCGGGTACTAGCGGGAGTTTCGAGCAGTACTTC.

The chain couples TRBV19 to TRBJ2-7; D perhaps matches TRBD1 (6 bases). Trimming stripped 2 bases from V and 5 bases from J, with 13 bases between. The CDR3 is made up of 14 amino acids. CDR1 is LNHDA, CDR2 SQIVND, per germline (reference sequence). The CDR3 DNA sequence: TGTGCCAGTAGTATAACAGGGATCCATCACGAGCAGTACTTC. Amino acids: CASSITGIHHEQYF.

CDR3 coding DNA: TGCAGCGTTGATGACGGCCTAGGGAACACTGAAGCTTTCTTT. Translation gives CSVDDGLGNTEAFF. V and J are TRBV29-1 and TRBJ1-1; D is unresolved. Trimming cost V 3 bases and J 1 base, with 12 bases left between them. The CDR3 sequence is 14 residues long. Germline V gene data show CDR1 as SQVTM and CDR2 as ANQGSEA.

The chain couples TRBV5-8 to TRBJ2-7; 12 positions match TRBD2. V gave up 4 bases and J gave up 1 base; unmatched junction bases: 18. Looked up from germline, CDR1 is SGHTS and CDR2 is YDEGEE. CDR3 length: 20 residues. Here the CDR3 reads CASSPPWSSYGLAGSYEQYF. In DNA, the CDR3 is TGTGCCAGCAGCCCCCCGTGGAGTTCTTATGGACTAGCGGGGTCCTACGAGCAGTACTTC.

The J gene is TRBJ2-3, the V gene TRBV10-2, with 15 bases fitting TRBD2. Germline V gene lookup returns CDR1 WSHSY and CDR2 SAAADI. Trimming removed 7 bases from V and 1 base from J; junction bases left unmatched: 12. The CDR3 extends over 19 amino acids. The CDR3 bases are TGCGCCAGCACTCGGGGGACTAGCGGGGGGCACTGGCGCACAGATACGCAGTATTTT. The encoded protein is CASTRGTSGGHWRTDTQYF.

The chain couples TRBV19 to TRBJ2-2, with D possibly being TRBD2 (6 bases). This CDR3 contains 12 residues. V lost 6 bases and J lost 10, with 12 bases in between. CDR1 and CDR2 (germline): LNHDA, SQIVND (reference sequence). CDR3: CASSHGSLELFF. DNA of the CDR3: TGTGCCAGTAGCCACGGGAGCCTGGAGCTGTTTTTT.

In the case of this clone: One end of the junction is discordant with germline, which a read error may explain. This chain joins TRBV28 and TRBJ2-6, with a weak D call TRBD2 (6 bases). CDR3 size: 15 residues. Germline V gene sequence: CDR1 MDHEN, CDR2 SYDVKM. The chain's CDR3 is CASARLPGTANGLTF. The CDR3 nucleotides read TGTGCCAGCGCCAGGTTACCAGGGACTGCCAACGGCCTGACTTTC.